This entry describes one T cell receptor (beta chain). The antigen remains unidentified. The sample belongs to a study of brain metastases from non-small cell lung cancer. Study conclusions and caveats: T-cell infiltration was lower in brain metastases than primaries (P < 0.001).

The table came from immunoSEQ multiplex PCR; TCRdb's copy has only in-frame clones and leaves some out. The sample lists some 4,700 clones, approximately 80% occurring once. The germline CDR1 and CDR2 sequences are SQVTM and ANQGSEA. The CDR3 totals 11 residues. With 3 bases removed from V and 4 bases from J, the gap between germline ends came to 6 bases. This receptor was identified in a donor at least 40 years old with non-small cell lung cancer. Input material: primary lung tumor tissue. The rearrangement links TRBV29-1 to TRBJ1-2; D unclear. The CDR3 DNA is TGCAGCGTTGACGAGGGCTATGGCTACACCTTC. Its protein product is CSVDEGYGYTF. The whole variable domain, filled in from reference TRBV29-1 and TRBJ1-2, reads SAVISQKPSRDICQRGTSLTIQCQVDSQVTMMFWYRQQPGQSLTLIATANQGSEATYESGFVIDKFPISRPNLTFSTLTVSNMSPEDSSIYLCSVDEGYGYTFGSGTRLTVV.